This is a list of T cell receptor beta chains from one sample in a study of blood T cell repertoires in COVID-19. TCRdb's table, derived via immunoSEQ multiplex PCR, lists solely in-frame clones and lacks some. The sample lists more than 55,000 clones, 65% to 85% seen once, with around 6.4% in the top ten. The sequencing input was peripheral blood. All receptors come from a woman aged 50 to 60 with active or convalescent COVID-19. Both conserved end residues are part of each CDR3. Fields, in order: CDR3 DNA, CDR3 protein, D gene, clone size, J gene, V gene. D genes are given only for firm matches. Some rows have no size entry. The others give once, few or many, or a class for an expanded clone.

TGTGCCAGCAGCCCCAGCCAGGGGCGGGGGGATGAGCAGTTCTTC,CASSPSQGRGDEQFF,TRBD2,-,TRBJ2-1,TRBV9
TGTGCCACCAGCAGAGATCCTCTAGGAAGAACTGGGGCCAACGTCCTGACTTTC,CATSRDPLGRTGANVLTF,-,-,TRBJ2-6,TRBV15
TGTGCCAGCTCACCACCCCTTGGACAGGGGGCGCATGGCGGGAGGGCCGGAAACATTCAGTACTTC,CASSPPLGQGAHGGRAGNIQYF,TRBD1,-,TRBJ2-4,TRBV18
TGTGCCAGCAGCAGGACTAGCGGGAGCCACGAGCAGTACTTC,CASSRTSGSHEQYF,TRBD2,-,TRBJ2-7,TRBV6-6
TGTGCCAGCAGCCAAACCCGCGGGAGGGCCAGAGATACGCAGTATTTT,CASSQTRGRARDTQYF,TRBD2,-,TRBJ2-3,TRBV7-2
TGTGCCATCGGGAGGGGTGGTGAGCAGTTCTTC,CAIGRGGEQFF,TRBD2,-,TRBJ2-1,TRBV6-5
TGTGCCAGCAGCCCGGGGTGGGGCAATCAGCCCCAGCATTTT,CASSPGWGNQPQHF,-,medium-sized,TRBJ1-5,TRBV7-9
TGCAGCGTTGTCCGGACAGGGGACATGAACACTGAAGCTTTCTTT,CSVVRTGDMNTEAFF,TRBD1,-,TRBJ1-1,TRBV29-1
TGTGCCAGCAGCTTGTACGGACTAGCGGGAGGGGCAGATACGCAGTATTTT,CASSLYGLAGGADTQYF,TRBD2,-,TRBJ2-3,TRBV5-4
TGTGCCAGCAGCCAATATCAGGGGGCCCCTTTAACGAACACTGAAGCTTTCTTT,CASSQYQGAPLTNTEAFF,TRBD1,-,TRBJ1-1,TRBV14
TGTGCCAGCAGTTCCTCTAGCGGGTGGGACGAGCAGTACTTC,CASSSSSGWDEQYF,TRBD2,medium-sized,TRBJ2-7,TRBV27
TGCAGTGCTAGTTCGGGGAGTATGGGAGTCTATGGCTACACCTTC,CSASSGSMGVYGYTF,-,-,TRBJ1-2,TRBV20-1
TGTGCCAGTAGTATAGGAGGCGGGGGAGGAATTGAGCAGTTCTTC,CASSIGGGGGIEQFF,TRBD2,-,TRBJ2-1,TRBV19
TGTGCCAGCTCACCAGTCGCAGGGGCCGGAGGCTACACCTTC,CASSPVAGAGGYTF,-,once,TRBJ1-2,TRBV18
TGCGCCAGCAGTGCCGTCCGGGACTCCAGCTCCTACGAGCAGTACTTC,CASSAVRDSSSYEQYF,-,few,TRBJ2-7,TRBV23-1
TGTGCCAGCAGCCTATCCGGGGAGGGAGCTGAAGCTTTCTTT,CASSLSGEGAEAFF,-,-,TRBJ1-1,TRBV7-9
TGTGCCAGCAGCCACAGGGGGCCAACTGAAGCTTTCTTT,CASSHRGPTEAFF,TRBD1,-,TRBJ1-1,TRBV27
TGTGCCTGGAGTGTAAAGGGAGGGGACCAGCCCCAGCATTTT,CAWSVKGGDQPQHF,-,-,TRBJ1-5,TRBV30
TGTGCCAGTAGTTCAGGATGGGCAGGGATTGATGGCTACACCTTC,CASSSGWAGIDGYTF,-,few,TRBJ1-2,TRBV19
TGTGCCAGCAGCCTCGGACAGAACTATGGCTACACCTTC,CASSLGQNYGYTF,-,-,TRBJ1-2,TRBV14
TGTGCCAGCTCTGGACAGGCGAACACTGAAGCTTTCTTT,CASSGQANTEAFF,TRBD1,-,TRBJ1-1,TRBV18
TGTGCCAGCAGTCCTATGACCAGGGGCACAGATACGCAGTATTTT,CASSPMTRGTDTQYF,-,once,TRBJ2-3,TRBV7-8
TGCGCCAGCAGCGCGGCAGGGGGATCGGGAAGTGAAAAACTGTTTTTT,CASSAAGGSGSEKLFF,TRBD1,-,TRBJ1-4,TRBV5-1
TGCGCCAGCAGCCAAGACGCGGGTTGGGGTGGCTACACCTTC,CASSQDAGWGGYTF,-,few,TRBJ1-2,TRBV4-3
TGCGCCAGCAGCCCCAGGGGGCTGGTGAACACTGAAGCTTTCTTT,CASSPRGLVNTEAFF,TRBD1,few,TRBJ1-1,TRBV5-1